This TCR beta chain was sequenced in a study of CD8 T cells in ankylosing spondylitis. As regards this clonotype: Its antigen is unknown.

The CDR3 loop spans 14 amino acids. Trimming removed 6 bases from V and 14 bases from J, with 28 bases in between. In germline, CDR1 is SQVTM, CDR2 ANQGSEA. By quantitative 5'-RACE with molecular barcodes, the TCR beta libraries were made. TCRdb recomputed calls from the 5' RACE reads with MiXCR, one row per CDR3 protein. The table records about 140,000 distinct CDR3 sequences, around 32% of them present only once. Whole-study results and caveats: Prior literature has documented some motif variants in synovial fluid and blood from reactive arthritis. Within matched ankylosing spondylitis synovial fluid, disease-linked clones were reportedly significantly enriched.

This chain joins TRBV29-1 and TRBJ2-5, with D perhaps matching TRBD1 or TRBD2 (5 bases each). Sequenced input: synovial fluid, either unsorted or a sorted T cell fraction (not recorded which). This receptor was obtained from a male donor with ankylosing spondylitis. CDR3 bases: TGCAGCGTGGGCAGGGAGTTGGGCCAAGAGACCCCCTACTTC. Amino acids: CSVGRELGQETPYF.